This T cell receptor (beta chain) was sequenced during a study of cytomegalovirus exposure and HLA in healthy donors (TCRdb year 2017). Background on the whole study: In an earlier analysis of around 540 of the donors, 276 Gb of sequence data and roughly 100 million unique TCR beta sequences from about 180 million T cells were reported. Approximately 300 gigabases of sequencing data and around 90 million unique TCR sequences made up an early release that covered nearly 650 HLA-typed donors. The genetic ancestry cluster associated with self-reported Caucasian donors included about 81% of the roughly 400 genotyped donors. The study aimed to test whether signatures of past pathogen exposure could be identified by cataloging public T cell receptors. The study profiled the T cell repertoires of more than 500 subjects by immunosequencing and related them to cytomegalovirus serostatus. Besides the first cohort of hundreds of subjects, a separate validation cohort made up of 120 or so different subjects was used. To predict cytomegalovirus infection status, the study brought together high-throughput TCR immunosequencing, statistical association of individual TCRs with disease status, and machine learning. A later analysis re-examined previously published TCR beta repertoires from more than 600 donors and added high-resolution HLA genotyping to investigate patterns of TCR occurrence. The later analysis used no new phenotypic data to find candidate immune exposures, relying instead on TCR beta sequences and their occurrence across donors. In an earlier analysis of over 550 of the donors, high-throughput TCR beta sequencing was used to judge whether each TCR beta V gene segment behaved as functional or pseudogenic. Donor age, sex, ethnicity and CMV serostatus were compiled together with the repertoire data. A later genetic analysis took genome-wide SNP genotypes for about 55% of the roughly 700 donors and used that subset as a discovery cohort. Every discovery cohort repertoire had been produced on one sequencing platform. Class I and class II HLA loci were covered by the typing at four-digit resolution. The number of donors typed differed by locus, with roughly 620-630 for A, B, C, DRB1 and DQB1, 522 for DQA1, approximately 570 for DPA1, and around 450 for DPB1. A handful of DR-DQ haplotypes were handled as single units for association and clustering because linkage in the cohort was strong. Among roughly 400 genotyped donors of the cohort, an average of about 240,000 unique TCR beta nucleotide sequences were sequenced per donor, roughly 20% of them non-productive.

Libraries were built with the immunoSEQ multiplex PCR assay. For the multiplex PCR, a mixture combining 60 forward primers for TCR Vbeta segments and 13 reverse primers for TCR Jbeta segments was used. The CDR3 region of rearranged TCR beta genes was amplified from genomic DNA by a multiplex PCR assay. The Illumina HiSeq System was used to sequence the amplified TCR beta libraries as 87-base-pair reads. Processing in the source paper ran as follows. A later analysis tallied 70 million to 100 million unique TCR beta chains across the roughly 610 repertoires, and some 10 million of those chains were shared by two or more donors. A nearest-neighbor algorithm error-corrected the raw reads and collapsed the reads into unique sequences, merging closely related sequences to remove PCR and sequencing errors. V, D and J gene segments were assigned by aligning CDR3 sequences to IMGT reference sequences. Each retained sequence needed at least a six-nucleotide match to both a V gene segment and a J gene segment. Rearrangements were called productive when the CDR3 lacked stop codons and stayed in frame with V and J; all others were non-productive. Following IMGT convention, CDR3 was defined as the stretch from the second conserved V-encoded cysteine up to the conserved J-encoded phenylalanine. In an earlier analysis of roughly 610 of the donors, sequences lacking an unambiguous match to a single V gene segment were excluded. An earlier analysis of 587 of the donors classified V segments as functional when productive rearrangements were above 56.7% and as segregating when the standard deviation between donors was above 5%. A statistical classification framework was built to diagnose cytomegalovirus status from the catalog of TCR beta chain sequences. V and J gene assignment, in a later analysis, came from comparing TCR nucleotide sequences with IMGT/GENE-DB human TR gene sequences. The TCRdist pipeline was used in a later analysis to assign CDR3 sequences and most-parsimonious VDJ recombination scenarios. A later analysis defined each TCR beta chain by its CDR3 amino acid sequence plus V-gene family, and excluded reads lacking a unique V-gene family. As a way to deal with suspected cross-contamination and a sequencing artifact, a later analysis dropped 592 nucleotide sequences that were highly shared and had low generation probability. In a later analysis, a clonal expansion index for each public chain was calculated from normalized within-repertoire ranks of inferred template counts. Generation probabilities in a later analysis came from a VDJ recombination model fitted to out-of-frame rearrangements, and those results were checked against IGoR. A later analysis scored TCR-TCR, TCR-HLA and TCR-CMV co-occurrence with hypergeometric tests, applying a repertoire-size bias correction to TCR pairs. In a later analysis, false discovery rates were estimated by permuting HLA or CMV assignments 20 times. In a later analysis, co-occurring TCRs were grouped using DBSCAN, and TCRdist sequence similarity was added for clustering within HLA-allele-positive subsets. For co-occurrence clustering, repertoires with fewer than 30,000 or more than 120,000 public chains were excluded, along with four to six repertoires with anomalous nucleotide sharing. Sourced from immuneACCESS, this table was stored by TCRdb with only in-frame sequences that have V and J called. A share of the clones is absent; for the studies checked, an unresolved V gene accounts for under half, and the remainder has no known explanation. V and J calls and clone size are those listed in that table; D and trimming were worked out from the DNA. This sample has some 160,000 clones in its table, and 60% to 85% of those were observed once. The ten largest clones represent around 2.2% of the sample.

The V and J ends are trimmed by 7 bases and 5 bases, leaving 11 bases between them. Sequences MNHNS (CDR1) and SASEGT (CDR2) are obtained from the germline V gene. The CDR3 contains 12 residues, cysteine and phenylalanine counted. Only the CDR3 part of the read is kept: 36 bases, read in frame from the first base. Remarks on this clone: No cognate antigen has been identified for it. The sample holds no much larger clone one base away, and base qualities are not on file.

Study-level results and caveats: Some IMGT-functional V segments, including TRBV6-2 and TRBV6-3, could not be distinguished by the 87-base-pair reads and were therefore excluded. When HLA alleles, especially DR and DQ, strongly co-occurred, attributing TCR associations to individual alleles was difficult. In the study, about 150 TCR beta chains were listed as associated with cytomegalovirus. A few of the identified cytomegalovirus-associated TCR beta chains were confirmed in vitro to be specific for cytomegalovirus antigens. In a later genetic analysis, fewer N-insertions in productive TCRs were reported among donors in an Asian-associated ancestry cluster than the roughly 700-donor mean. According to a later analysis, most CMV-associated TCR beta chains appeared to be HLA-restricted, and the HLA associations seemed to be driven largely by CMV exposure. Most TCR sequences were observed very rarely across donors, whereas some public TCRs were present in many individuals. According to the authors, the approach could potentially be generalized to other disease states and immunological phenotypes. Specific HLA alleles were associated with 15,000 to 20,000 TCR beta sequences at a false discovery rate of 0.05 in a later analysis. A further reported finding was that TCR beta sequences accurately predicted the HLA-A and HLA-B alleles for most subjects in the first cohort. Several of the top co-occurrence clusters appeared to be linked to parvovirus B19, influenza, CMV and Epstein-Barr virus, according to a later analysis. Cytomegalovirus status was reported to be diagnosed by the classifier with high specificity and sensitivity in both the original and validation cohorts. Broadly in line with IMGT annotations, most TCR beta V segments showed up in productive rearrangements about 90% or about 30% of the time in an earlier analysis of several hundred of the donors. V-gene and J-gene trimming of TCR beta chains was associated with a missense DCLRE1C variant in a later genetic analysis, and the association was replicated in an independent cohort. A later analysis found that HLA-associated TCR beta chains were more clonally expanded and had lower generation probabilities than equally common non-associated chains. Because counts were too low, under 20 rarely observed V segments, including chromosome 9 orphons, were left out of the earlier analysis of about 500 of the donors. A cluster of highly shared sequence variants was judged likely to be a technical artifact of the sequencing pipeline. Linkage disequilibrium might explain the correlated functional status among segregating V segments, but an unknown experimental factor could not be excluded. This cohort had only TCR beta chains sequenced, and the lack of alpha or paired-chain data limited which features could be detected. Because HLA typing was missing for some donors at each locus, association tests included only the typed subset. In a later analysis, TCR association rates were found to vary across HLA loci, with the most associated TCRs seen for DRB1 alleles and the fewest for HLA-C alleles. CMV serostatus was the only immune exposure information available for the cohort. Presence/absence analyses assumed roughly uniform sequencing depth across donors, an assumption that may not hold.

The cohort was made up of approximately 670 healthy bone marrow donors. At the time of sampling, every cohort member was nominally healthy, though immune exposures that went unrecorded were likely present. The donor was CMV seropositive and belonged to the group of about 290 seropositive cohort members. Every donor gave a peripheral blood sample, and the peripheral blood mononuclear cells from that sample were used for TCR beta sequencing. The Qiagen DNeasy Blood Extraction Kit was used to extract genomic DNA from the blood cell samples. The chain couples TRBV6-1 to TRBJ1-2; no D gene call is confident. This sequence originates from a man aged 50-60 years in good health and CMV-seropositive. Source material: PBMCs. The CDR3 in this case is CASMPVSYGYTF. The base sequence is TGTGCCAGCATGCCGGTCTCTTATGGCTACACCTTC.